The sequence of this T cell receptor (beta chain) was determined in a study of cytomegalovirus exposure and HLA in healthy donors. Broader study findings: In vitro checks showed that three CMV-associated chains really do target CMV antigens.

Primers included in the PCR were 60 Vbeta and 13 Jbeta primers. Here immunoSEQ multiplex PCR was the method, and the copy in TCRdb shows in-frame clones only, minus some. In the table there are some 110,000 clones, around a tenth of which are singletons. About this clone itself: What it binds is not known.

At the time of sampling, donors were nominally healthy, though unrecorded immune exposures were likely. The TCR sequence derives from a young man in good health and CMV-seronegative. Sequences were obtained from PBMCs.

Here the CDR3 DNA reads TGCAGCGGGGACTGGGGCGGGGAGACCCAGTACTTC. Translated, it gives CSGDWGGETQYF. The V call is TRBV29-1, the J call TRBJ2-5, with a tentative D call TRBD2 (6 bases). Between the trimmed V and J ends, which lost 7 bases and 5 bases, there was a span of 14 bases. The germline gives CDR1 SQVTM, CDR2 ANQGSEA. This CDR3 contains 12 residues.